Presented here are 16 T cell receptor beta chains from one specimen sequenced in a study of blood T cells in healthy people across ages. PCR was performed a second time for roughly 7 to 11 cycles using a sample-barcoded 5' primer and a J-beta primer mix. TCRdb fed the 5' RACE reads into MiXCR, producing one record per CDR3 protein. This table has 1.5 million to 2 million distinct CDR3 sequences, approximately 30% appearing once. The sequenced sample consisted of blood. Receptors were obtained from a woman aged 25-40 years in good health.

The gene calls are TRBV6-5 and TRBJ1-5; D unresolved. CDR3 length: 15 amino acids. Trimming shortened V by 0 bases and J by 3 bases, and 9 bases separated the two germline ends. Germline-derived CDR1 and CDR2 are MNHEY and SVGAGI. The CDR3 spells CASSYSHTANQPQHF. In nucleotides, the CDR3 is TGTGCCAGCAGTTACTCCCACACGGCCAATCAGCCCCAGCATTTT.

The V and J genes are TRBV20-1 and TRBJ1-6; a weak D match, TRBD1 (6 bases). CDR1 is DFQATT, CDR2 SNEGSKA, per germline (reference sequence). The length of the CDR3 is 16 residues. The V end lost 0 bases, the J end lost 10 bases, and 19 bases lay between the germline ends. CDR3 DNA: TGCAGTGCTAGAGAAGGTGGGAACAGGGAAAGCTCACCCCTCCACTTT. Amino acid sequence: CSAREGGNRESSPLHF.

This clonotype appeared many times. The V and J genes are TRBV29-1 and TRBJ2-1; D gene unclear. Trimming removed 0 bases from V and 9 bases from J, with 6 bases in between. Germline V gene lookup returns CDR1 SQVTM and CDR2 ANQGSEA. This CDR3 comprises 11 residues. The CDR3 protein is CSVEDGFEQFF. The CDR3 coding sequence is TGCAGCGTTGAAGACGGTTTTGAGCAGTTCTTC.

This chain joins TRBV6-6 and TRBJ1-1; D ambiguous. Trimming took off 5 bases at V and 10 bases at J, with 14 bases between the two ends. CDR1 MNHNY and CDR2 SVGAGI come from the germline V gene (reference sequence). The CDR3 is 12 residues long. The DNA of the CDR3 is TGTGCCAGCAGTCATAAGATAACAGTAGCTTTCTTT. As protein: CASSHKITVAFF.

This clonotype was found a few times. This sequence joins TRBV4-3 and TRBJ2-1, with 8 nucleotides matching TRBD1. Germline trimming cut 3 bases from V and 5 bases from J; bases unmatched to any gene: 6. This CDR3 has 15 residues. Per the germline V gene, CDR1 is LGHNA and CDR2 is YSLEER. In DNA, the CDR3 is TGCGCCAGCAGCCAGGACAGGGTGGGGAACAATGAGCAGTTCTTC. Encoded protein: CASSQDRVGNNEQFF.

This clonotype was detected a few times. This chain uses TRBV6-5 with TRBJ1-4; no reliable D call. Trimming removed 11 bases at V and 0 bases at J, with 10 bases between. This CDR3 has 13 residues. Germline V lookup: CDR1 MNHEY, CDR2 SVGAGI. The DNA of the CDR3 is TGTGCCTGCCGACGGGCAACTAATGAAAAACTGTTTTTT. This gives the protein CACRRATNEKLFF.

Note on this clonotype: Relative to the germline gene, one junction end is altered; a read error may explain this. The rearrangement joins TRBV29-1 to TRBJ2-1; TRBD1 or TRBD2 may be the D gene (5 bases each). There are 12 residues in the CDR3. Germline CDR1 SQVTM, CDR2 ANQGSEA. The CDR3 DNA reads TGCAGCGTGGAAGGGACCAACAATGAGCAGTTCTTC. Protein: CSVEGTNNEQFF.

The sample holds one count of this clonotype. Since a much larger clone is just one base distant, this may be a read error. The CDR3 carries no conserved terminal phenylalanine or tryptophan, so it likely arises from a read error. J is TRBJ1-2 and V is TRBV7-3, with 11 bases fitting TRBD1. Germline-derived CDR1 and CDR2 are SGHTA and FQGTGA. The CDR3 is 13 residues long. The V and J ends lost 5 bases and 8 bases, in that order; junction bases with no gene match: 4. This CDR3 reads CASSPRTGGGYTC. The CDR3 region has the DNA TGTGCCAGCAGCCCACGGACAGGGGGCGGCTACACCTGC.

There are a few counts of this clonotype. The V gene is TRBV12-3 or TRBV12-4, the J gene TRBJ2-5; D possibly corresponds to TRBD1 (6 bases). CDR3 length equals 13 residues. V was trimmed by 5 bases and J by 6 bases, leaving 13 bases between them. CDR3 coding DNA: TGTGCCAGCAGTGCAGGGGCCTGGAAGACCCAGTACTTC. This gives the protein CASSAGAWKTQYF.

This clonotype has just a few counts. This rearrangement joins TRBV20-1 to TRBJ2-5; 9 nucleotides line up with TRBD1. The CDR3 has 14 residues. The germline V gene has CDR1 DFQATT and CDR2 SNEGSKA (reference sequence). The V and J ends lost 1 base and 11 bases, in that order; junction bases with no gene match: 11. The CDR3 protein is CSARGDRALNEQYF. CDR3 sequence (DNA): TGCAGTGCTAGAGGGGACAGGGCTCTTAATGAGCAGTACTTC.

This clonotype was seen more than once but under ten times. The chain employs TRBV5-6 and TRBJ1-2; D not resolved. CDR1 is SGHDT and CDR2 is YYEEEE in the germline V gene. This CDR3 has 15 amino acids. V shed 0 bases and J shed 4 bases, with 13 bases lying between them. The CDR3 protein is CASSLGDSASYGYTF. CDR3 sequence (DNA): TGTGCCAGCAGCTTGGGAGACTCCGCCTCCTATGGCTACACCTTC.

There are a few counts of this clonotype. The DNA of the CDR3 is TGTGCCAGCAGCCAAGTGGGGGGCTGGACTGAAGCTTTCTTT. The encoded protein is CASSQVGGWTEAFF. The chain employs TRBV4-2 and TRBJ1-1; tentative D call: TRBD1 (6 bases). Germline V gene sequence: CDR1 LGHNA, CDR2 YNFKEQ. This CDR3 is built from 14 residues. Trimming pared 1 base from V and 5 bases from J, leaving 11 bases between.

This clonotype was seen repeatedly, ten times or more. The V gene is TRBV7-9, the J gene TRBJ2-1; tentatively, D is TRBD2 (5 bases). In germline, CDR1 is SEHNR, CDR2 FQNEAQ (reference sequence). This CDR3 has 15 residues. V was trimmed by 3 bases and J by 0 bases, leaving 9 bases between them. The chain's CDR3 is CASSLSGYSYNEQFF. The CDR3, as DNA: TGTGCCAGCAGCTTGAGCGGCTACTCCTACAATGAGCAGTTCTTC.

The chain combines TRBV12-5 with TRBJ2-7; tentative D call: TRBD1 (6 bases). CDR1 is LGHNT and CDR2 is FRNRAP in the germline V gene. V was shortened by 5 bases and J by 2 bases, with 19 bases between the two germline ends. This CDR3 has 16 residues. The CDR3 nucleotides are TGTGCTAGTGGTCTTAACGACAGGCGGAGTACCTACGAGCAGTACTTC. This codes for CASGLNDRRSTYEQYF.

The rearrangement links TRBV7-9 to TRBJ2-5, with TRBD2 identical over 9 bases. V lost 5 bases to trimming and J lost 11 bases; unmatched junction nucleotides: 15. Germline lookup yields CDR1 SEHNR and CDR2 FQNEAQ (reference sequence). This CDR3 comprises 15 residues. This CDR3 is CASSARLAAPPLQYF. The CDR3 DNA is TGTGCCAGCAGCGCCCGACTAGCGGCGCCCCCTCTTCAGTACTTC.

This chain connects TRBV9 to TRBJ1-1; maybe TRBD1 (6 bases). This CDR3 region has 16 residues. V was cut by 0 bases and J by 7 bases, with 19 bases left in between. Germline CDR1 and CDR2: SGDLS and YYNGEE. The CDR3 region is CASSVDQGPSLGEAFF. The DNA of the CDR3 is TGTGCCAGCAGCGTAGATCAGGGGCCCAGTTTGGGTGAAGCTTTCTTT. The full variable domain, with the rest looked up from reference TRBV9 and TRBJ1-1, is DSGVTQTPKHLITATGQRVTLRCSPRSGDLSVYWYQQSLDQGLQFLIQYYNGEERAKGNILERFSAQQFPDLHSELNLSSLELGDSALYFCASSVDQGPSLGEAFFGQGTRLTVV.